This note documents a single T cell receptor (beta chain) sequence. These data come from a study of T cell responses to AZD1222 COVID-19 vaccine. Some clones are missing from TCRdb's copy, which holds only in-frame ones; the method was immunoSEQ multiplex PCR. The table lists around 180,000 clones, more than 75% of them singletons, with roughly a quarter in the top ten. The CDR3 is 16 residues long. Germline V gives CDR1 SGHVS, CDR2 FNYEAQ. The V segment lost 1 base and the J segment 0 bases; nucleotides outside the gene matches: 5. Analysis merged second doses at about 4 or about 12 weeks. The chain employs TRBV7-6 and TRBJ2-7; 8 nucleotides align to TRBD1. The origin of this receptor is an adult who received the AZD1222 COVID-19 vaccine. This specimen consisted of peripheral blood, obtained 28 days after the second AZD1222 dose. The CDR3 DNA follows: TGTGCCAGCAGCTTAGGGGGACAGGCGAGCTCCTACGAGCAGTACTTC. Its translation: CASSLGGQASSYEQYF.